This T cell receptor (beta chain) stems from a study of beta chain features in type 1 diabetes. As for the study in general: Sorted cells numbering under 140,000,000 were examined across all samples. Notes on the study in general: More deletions and fewer insertions at VDJ junctions were seen in type 1 diabetes patients. TCRB CDR3s from Type 1 diabetes patients were moderately but significantly shorter in all four CD4+ subsets.

Isolated RNA was reverse transcribed in full, so expressed TCRB transcripts were sequenced. Libraries were prepared by immunoSEQ multiplex PCR; TCRdb keeps only in-frame clonotypes and omits some of them. Of about 220,000 clones listed, around 9.9% are singletons. This clone was picked up a small number of times. Its antigen is still unknown. In total, each donor contributed a single heparinised blood draw that averaged around 120 mL. Per the germline V gene, CDR1 is WNHNN and CDR2 is SYGVQD (reference sequence). The junction had 7 bases not matched to a gene; V was cut back by 10 bases and J by 1 base. This CDR3 has 15 residues.

The gene calls are TRBV10-1 and TRBJ2-3; 11 nucleotides match TRBD2. This receptor was identified in a man aged 18 to 30 in good health. The sequenced sample consisted of central memory CD4+ T cells from blood. This chain's CDR3 is CATRLAGSGTDTQYF. As DNA, the CDR3 is TGCGCCACCCGACTAGCGGGATCTGGCACAGATACGCAGTATTTT.